This T cell receptor beta chain appears in the sequencing data of a study of early T cells in non-severe SARS-CoV-2 infection. About the research overall: From unsorted whole blood, bulk RNA was sequenced, and the chains remained unpaired.

TCRdb reprocessed the 5' RACE reads via MiXCR and lists one record per CDR3 protein. This table has 75,000 to 95,000 distinct CDR3 sequences, around a sixth appearing once. This clonotype was observed at least ten times. From germline, CDR1 is DFQATT and CDR2 SNEGSKA (reference sequence). The V and J ends lost 3 bases and 0 bases respectively, with 10 bases between them. The CDR3 has 14 residues. Sequenced material: whole blood, taken at baseline. The chain carries TRBV20-1 and TRBJ2-3; the D gene is possibly TRBD2 (6 bases). The TCR comes from an adult who was a healthcare worker with PCR-confirmed SARS-CoV-2 infection or an uninfected control (not recorded which). This chain's CDR3 is CSARGLASTDTQYF. The CDR3 region has the DNA TGCAGTGCTAGGGGACTGGCTAGCACAGATACGCAGTATTTT.